Presented here are 3 T cell receptor beta chains from one specimen sequenced in a study of glioma-infiltrating T cells (dated by TCRdb to 2016 to 2017). The sequencer listed for this sample is Illumina MiSeq. The iRepertoire nested amplicon-rescue multiplex PCR (arm-PCR) platform was used to amplify TCR alpha and beta CDR3 regions from RNA. The public reads were quality trimmed at Q25 with fastp and then assembled into clones with MiXCR by TCRdb, keeping productive beta chains. Every CDR3 protein is listed once, alongside the most common genes and DNA of its rows. For this sample there are around 190,000 distinct CDR3 sequences; over 30% appear just once. In total, the top ten clones hold 20% to 25% of the sample. What was sequenced was glioma tissue, nonneoplastic brain tissue, or PBMCs (not recorded which). Every receptor here comes from a human donor with low-grade glioma or glioblastoma, undergoing nonglioma brain surgery, or in good health (not recorded which).

The chain joins TRBV4-3 to TRBJ2-2, with 7 bases matching TRBD1. The germline CDR1 and CDR2 sequences are LGHNA and YSLEER. The trim removed 1 base at V and 6 bases at J, leaving 2 bases unmatched. The CDR3 loop spans 14 amino acids. The CDR3 is CASSQGQGAGELFF. The CDR3 DNA reads TGCGCCAGCAGCCAAGGACAGGGAGCCGGGGAGCTGTTTTTT.

On this clonotype: A much larger clone lies one base from this, so it may be a read error. The chain is built from TRBV2 and TRBJ1-1; D call uncertain. This CDR3 is 11 amino acids long. CDR1 is SNHLY, CDR2 FYNNEI, per germline. In DNA form, the CDR3 reads TGTGCCAGCAAGTATAACAATGAAGCTTTCTTT. It specifies CASKYNNEAFF.

This clonotype occurred a few times. The chain couples TRBV10-3 to TRBJ1-5, with D possibly being TRBD1 (5 bases). Germline assignment: CDR1 ENHRY and CDR2 SYGVKD. With 4 bases removed from V and 4 bases from J, the gap between germline ends came to 8 bases. CDR3 size: 13 residues. CDR3: CAISGGVNQPQHF. CDR3 sequence (DNA): TGTGCCATCAGTGGGGGGGTGAATCAGCCCCAGCATTTT.